Only a few counts were recorded for the clone carrying this T cell receptor (beta chain). Its cognate antigen is unknown. This CDR3 is 15 amino acids long. Trimming took 3 bases from V and 4 from J, leaving 14 bases between them. CDR1 and CDR2 from the germline V gene are MDHEN and SYDVKM. These data belong to a study of regulatory T cells in long-lasting Graves disease. Overall study: The study counted Graves' disease as persistent given over 5 years of antithyroid drugs and positive TSH receptor antibodies.

Study-wide results and limits: Persistent-disease Graves' patients showed less TCR diversity than new cases.

Library construction for TCR beta used iRepertoire HTBI primers and Arm-PCR of CDR3 regions. One entry per CDR3 protein, called by TCRdb with MiXCR from the multiplex PCR reads. Of about half a million distinct CDR3 sequences listed, about 20% are singletons. The sample's time point: persistent/refractory GD, antithyroid drugs over 5 years with positive TRAb. Preparation of the TCR library used RNA extracted from PBMCs. This chain uses TRBV28 with TRBJ2-3, with D hard to call. This clonotype was sampled from a female donor with Graves disease. This specimen was peripheral blood mononuclear cells (PBMCs), taken when the disease was refractory, from a patient treated with antithyroid drugs. CDR3 sequence (DNA): TGTGCCAGCAGTTTCGTTTTCAGTGGATCAGATACGCAGTATTTT. Amino acid sequence: CASSFVFSGSDTQYF.